The rows below give T cell receptor beta chains drawn from one sample of a study of T cells in Graves' hyperthyroidism and ophthalmopathy. One entry per CDR3 protein, called by TCRdb with MiXCR from the multiplex PCR reads. The sample consists of approximately 510,000 distinct CDR3 sequences, 20% to 25% of them appearing once. Sequencing input: blood. All receptors derive from a young man with Graves' hyperthyroidism. Each CDR3 is given with its conserved first and last residue. D genes are given only for firm matches. Expanded clones are given a class, and other clones once, few, many or no size at all.

j_gene: TRBJ1-3
abundance: many
d_gene: -
v_gene: TRBV11-2
CDR3aa: CASSLRGGNTIYF
CDR3nt: TGTGCCAGCAGCTTAAGAGGGGGAAACACCATATATTTT

j_gene: TRBJ2-7
abundance: many
d_gene: -
v_gene: TRBV27
CDR3aa: CASRPSGGREQYF
CDR3nt: TGTGCCAGCAGGCCGTCCGGGGGGCGGGAGCAGTACTTC

j_gene: TRBJ2-2
abundance: many
d_gene: -
v_gene: TRBV11-1
CDR3aa: CASSLGRMRITGELFF
CDR3nt: TGTGCCAGCAGCTTAGGGAGGATGAGGATCACCGGGGAGCTGTTTTTT

j_gene: TRBJ2-7
abundance: few
d_gene: -
v_gene: TRBV28
CDR3aa: CASSFSGGLEQYF
CDR3nt: TGTGCCAGCAGTTTTTCGGGTGGGCTCGAGCAGTACTTC

j_gene: TRBJ1-1
abundance: many
d_gene: TRBD1
v_gene: TRBV28
CDR3aa: CASSLFRQGGLDTEAFF
CDR3nt: TGTGCCAGCAGTTTATTTAGGCAGGGGGGGCTGGACACTGAAGCTTTCTTT

j_gene: TRBJ2-2
abundance: few
d_gene: TRBD2
v_gene: TRBV19
CDR3aa: CASHRLANTGELFF
CDR3nt: TGTGCCAGCCACCGACTAGCCAACACCGGGGAGCTGTTTTTT

j_gene: TRBJ1-1
abundance: few
d_gene: -
v_gene: TRBV12-5
CDR3aa: CASRGPTEAFF
CDR3nt: TGTGCTAGTAGAGGTCCTACTGAAGCTTTCTTT

j_gene: TRBJ1-2
abundance: many
d_gene: -
v_gene: TRBV24-1
CDR3aa: CATSDKAYYGYTF
CDR3nt: TGTGCCACCAGTGACAAGGCTTACTATGGCTACACCTTC

j_gene: TRBJ1-1
abundance: few
d_gene: -
v_gene: TRBV5-4
CDR3aa: CASRREGSRTEAFF
CDR3nt: TGTGCCAGCCGTCGGGAGGGAAGTCGGACTGAAGCTTTCTTT

j_gene: TRBJ1-1
abundance: -
d_gene: -
v_gene: TRBV11-2
CDR3aa: CATTGRSAEAFF
CDR3nt: TGTGCCACCACCGGGCGGAGCGCTGAAGCTTTCTTT

j_gene: TRBJ2-4
abundance: many
d_gene: -
v_gene: TRBV27
CDR3aa: CASSPAVVVAKNIQYF
CDR3nt: TGTGCCAGCAGTCCGGCGGTGGTGGTAGCCAAAAACATTCAGTACTTC

j_gene: TRBJ1-2
abundance: -
d_gene: -
v_gene: TRBV28
CDR3aa: CAGSLEGANYGYTF
CDR3nt: TGTGCCGGCAGTTTGGAGGGAGCTAACTATGGCTACACCTTC

j_gene: TRBJ1-1
abundance: many
d_gene: -
v_gene: TRBV7-8
CDR3aa: CASSLEDGRIPSGAFF
CDR3nt: TGTGCCAGCAGCTTAGAGGATGGGCGGATACCTAGTGGAGCTTTCTTT

j_gene: TRBJ1-1
abundance: few
d_gene: -
v_gene: TRBV4-1
CDR3aa: CASSQGGRAFF
CDR3nt: TGCGCCAGCAGCCAAGGAGGGAGAGCTTTCTTT

j_gene: TRBJ2-7
abundance: many
d_gene: TRBD2
v_gene: TRBV6-2/TRBV6-3
CDR3aa: CASRGFGTSGIYEQYF
CDR3nt: TGTGCCAGCAGGGGATTCGGGACTAGCGGGATCTACGAGCAGTACTTC

j_gene: TRBJ2-4
abundance: many
d_gene: -
v_gene: TRBV20-1
CDR3aa: CSAMPRVQTKNIQYF
CDR3nt: TGCAGTGCTATGCCCAGGGTTCAAACCAAAAACATTCAGTACTTC

j_gene: TRBJ1-1
abundance: -
d_gene: -
v_gene: TRBV4-1
CDR3aa: CASSQDNRALNTEAFF
CDR3nt: TGCGCCAGCAGCCAAGACAACAGGGCCCTGAACACTGAAGCTTTCTTT

j_gene: TRBJ2-7
abundance: many
d_gene: -
v_gene: TRBV11-2
CDR3aa: CASSFSKGNEQYF
CDR3nt: TGTGCCAGCAGCTTTAGCAAGGGGAACGAGCAGTACTTC

j_gene: TRBJ2-2
abundance: many
d_gene: TRBD2
v_gene: TRBV2
CDR3aa: CASTPSGVGTGELFF
CDR3nt: TGTGCCAGTACCCCTAGCGGGGTGGGAACCGGGGAGCTGTTTTTT

j_gene: TRBJ1-1
abundance: many
d_gene: -
v_gene: TRBV20-1
CDR3aa: CSATSARMNTEAFF
CDR3nt: TGCAGTGCTACGTCAGCGAGAATGAACACTGAAGCTTTCTTT

j_gene: TRBJ2-5
abundance: few
d_gene: TRBD1
v_gene: TRBV20-1
CDR3aa: CSARWAGGKTQYF
CDR3nt: TGCAGTGCTAGATGGGCAGGGGGTAAGACCCAGTACTTC

j_gene: TRBJ1-5
abundance: many
d_gene: TRBD1
v_gene: TRBV30
CDR3aa: CAWSLDRERQPQHF
CDR3nt: TGTGCCTGGAGTCTTGACAGGGAAAGACAGCCCCAGCATTTT

j_gene: TRBJ1-1
abundance: many
d_gene: -
v_gene: TRBV2
CDR3aa: CASWEGNTEAFF
CDR3nt: TGTGCCAGCTGGGAGGGGAACACTGAAGCTTTCTTT

j_gene: TRBJ1-2
abundance: -
d_gene: -
v_gene: TRBV4-1
CDR3aa: CASSQRGITDYGYTF
CDR3nt: TGCGCCAGCAGCCAACGGGGAATTACTGACTATGGCTACACCTTC

j_gene: TRBJ2-7
abundance: -
d_gene: -
v_gene: TRBV24-1
CDR3aa: CATSDSFGQTYEQYF
CDR3nt: TGTGCCACCAGTGACTCCTTTGGACAGACCTACGAGCAGTACTTC

j_gene: TRBJ2-5
abundance: -
d_gene: TRBD2
v_gene: TRBV12-3/TRBV12-4
CDR3aa: CASSPRLALQETQYF
CDR3nt: TGTGCCAGCAGTCCCCGACTAGCGCTCCAAGAGACCCAGTACTTC

j_gene: TRBJ1-5
abundance: few
d_gene: -
v_gene: TRBV5-6
CDR3aa: CASSLKGIEPQHF
CDR3nt: TGTGCCAGCAGCCTGAAAGGGATCGAGCCCCAGCATTTT

j_gene: TRBJ1-1
abundance: few
d_gene: -
v_gene: TRBV28
CDR3aa: CASSGDRGEAFF
CDR3nt: TGTGCCAGCAGTGGCGACCGGGGGGAAGCTTTCTTT

j_gene: TRBJ2-7
abundance: -
d_gene: -
v_gene: TRBV4-1
CDR3aa: CASSQIDSGNYEQYF
CDR3nt: TGCGCCAGCAGCCAAATTGACAGTGGGAACTACGAGCAGTACTTC

j_gene: TRBJ1-5
abundance: many
d_gene: -
v_gene: TRBV27
CDR3aa: CASSPSAGPNQPQHF
CDR3nt: TGTGCCAGCAGCCCCTCGGCAGGGCCTAATCAGCCCCAGCATTTT

j_gene: TRBJ2-5
abundance: many
d_gene: -
v_gene: TRBV20-1
CDR3aa: CSATHPAPQYQETQYF
CDR3nt: TGCAGTGCCACGCACCCGGCACCCCAGTACCAAGAGACCCAGTACTTC

j_gene: TRBJ2-5
abundance: many
d_gene: TRBD1
v_gene: TRBV28
CDR3aa: CASSLPLDRANYQETQYF
CDR3nt: TGTGCCAGCAGCCTTCCTTTGGACAGGGCCAATTACCAAGAGACCCAGTACTTC

j_gene: TRBJ1-1
abundance: -
d_gene: -
v_gene: TRBV12-3/TRBV12-4
CDR3aa: CASSRDLQRNTEAFF
CDR3nt: TGTGCCAGCAGTCGGGACCTCCAAAGGAACACTGAAGCTTTCTTT

j_gene: TRBJ1-5
abundance: many
d_gene: -
v_gene: TRBV12-5
CDR3aa: CASGSTPPSNQPQHF
CDR3nt: TGTGCTAGTGGGAGCACCCCCCCCAGCAATCAGCCCCAGCATTTT

j_gene: TRBJ1-1
abundance: many
d_gene: -
v_gene: TRBV12-3/TRBV12-4
CDR3aa: CASSTGTNTGAFF
CDR3nt: TGTGCCAGCAGTACAGGGACGAACACTGGAGCTTTCTTT

j_gene: TRBJ2-7
abundance: many
d_gene: -
v_gene: TRBV15
CDR3aa: CATSRAGSSYEQYF
CDR3nt: TGTGCCACCAGCAGAGCTGGCAGCTCCTACGAGCAGTACTTC

j_gene: TRBJ2-7
abundance: -
d_gene: -
v_gene: TRBV5-1
CDR3aa: CASSPGPGSGNEQYF
CDR3nt: TGCGCCAGCAGCCCGGGACCTGGGTCAGGGAACGAGCAGTACTTC

j_gene: TRBJ2-2
abundance: few
d_gene: TRBD2
v_gene: TRBV6-1
CDR3aa: CASGGRSRINTGELFF
CDR3nt: TGTGCCAGCGGCGGGAGGAGTCGTATCAACACCGGGGAGCTGTTTTTT

j_gene: TRBJ2-7
abundance: few
d_gene: -
v_gene: TRBV13
CDR3aa: CASSSRLSSSEQYF
CDR3nt: TGTGCCAGCAGCTCCAGGCTTTCCAGTTCCGAGCAGTACTTC

j_gene: TRBJ1-2
abundance: -
d_gene: -
v_gene: TRBV6-5
CDR3aa: CASSFDQGFRGYTF
CDR3nt: TGTGCCAGCAGTTTCGACCAGGGGTTTCGAGGCTACACCTTC

j_gene: TRBJ2-6
abundance: -
d_gene: TRBD2
v_gene: TRBV5-1
CDR3aa: CASSWQVISGEGANVLTF
CDR3nt: TGCGCCAGCAGTTGGCAGGTGATCTCTGGGGAGGGCGCCAACGTCCTGACTTTC

j_gene: TRBJ1-5
abundance: many
d_gene: -
v_gene: TRBV2
CDR3aa: CASSVRGGENQPQHF
CDR3nt: TGTGCCAGCAGTGTTCGAGGGGGGGAGAATCAGCCCCAGCATTTT

j_gene: TRBJ1-1
abundance: few
d_gene: -
v_gene: TRBV3-1
CDR3aa: CASRHVQRNTEAFF
CDR3nt: TGTGCCAGCAGACATGTTCAGCGGAACACTGAAGCTTTCTTT

j_gene: TRBJ2-2
abundance: many
d_gene: TRBD2
v_gene: TRBV28
CDR3aa: CASSLSRLAGGRYGELFF
CDR3nt: TGTGCCAGCAGTTTATCCCGACTAGCGGGGGGGCGATACGGGGAGCTGTTTTTT

j_gene: TRBJ1-2
abundance: many
d_gene: TRBD1
v_gene: TRBV6-2/TRBV6-3
CDR3aa: CASSYLSPGTGGADGYTF
CDR3nt: TGTGCCAGCAGTTACCTATCCCCCGGGACAGGGGGTGCGGATGGCTACACCTTC

j_gene: TRBJ2-5
abundance: -
d_gene: -
v_gene: TRBV24-1
CDR3aa: CATSDAGTPAVRETQYF
CDR3nt: TGTGCCACCAGTGACGCCGGGACCCCGGCCGTAAGAGAGACCCAGTACTTC

j_gene: TRBJ1-1
abundance: many
d_gene: TRBD1
v_gene: TRBV29-1
CDR3aa: CSVSPGGVGTEAFF
CDR3nt: TGCAGCGTTTCGCCAGGGGGCGTTGGCACTGAAGCTTTCTTT

j_gene: TRBJ1-1
abundance: -
d_gene: -
v_gene: TRBV19
CDR3aa: CASNDDGGLMNTEAFF
CDR3nt: TGTGCCAGTAATGATGACGGCGGCCTGATGAACACTGAAGCTTTCTTT

j_gene: TRBJ1-2
abundance: many
d_gene: TRBD1
v_gene: TRBV12-3/TRBV12-4
CDR3aa: CASSPGTGVLGGYTF
CDR3nt: TGTGCCAGCAGTCCGGGTACAGGGGTTTTGGGCGGCTACACCTTC

j_gene: TRBJ1-1
abundance: -
d_gene: -
v_gene: TRBV9
CDR3aa: CASSGRDVSTPRNTEAFF
CDR3nt: TGTGCCAGCAGCGGGCGGGACGTTTCCACCCCACGGAACACTGAAGCTTTCTTT

j_gene: TRBJ1-1
abundance: -
d_gene: -
v_gene: TRBV18
CDR3aa: CASSPQGKGSNTEAFF
CDR3nt: TGTGCCAGCTCACCGCAAGGTAAAGGCTCGAACACTGAAGCTTTCTTT